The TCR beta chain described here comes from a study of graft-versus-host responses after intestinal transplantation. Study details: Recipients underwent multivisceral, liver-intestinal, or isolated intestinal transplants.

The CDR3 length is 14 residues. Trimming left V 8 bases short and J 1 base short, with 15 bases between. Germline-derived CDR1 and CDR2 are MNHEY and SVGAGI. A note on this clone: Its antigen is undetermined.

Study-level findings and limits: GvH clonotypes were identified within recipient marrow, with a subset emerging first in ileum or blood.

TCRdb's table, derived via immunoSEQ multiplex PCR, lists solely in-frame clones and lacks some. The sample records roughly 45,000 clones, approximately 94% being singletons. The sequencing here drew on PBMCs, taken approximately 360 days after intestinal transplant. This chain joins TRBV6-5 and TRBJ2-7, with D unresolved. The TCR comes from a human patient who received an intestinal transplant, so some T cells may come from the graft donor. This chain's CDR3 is CASHPDGSSYEQYF. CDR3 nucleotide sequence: TGTGCCAGCCATCCCGACGGTAGTTCCTACGAGCAGTACTTC.